These T cell receptor beta chains were read from a single sample in a study of molecular identifiers for immune sequencing clone quantification. TCRdb ran MiXCR on the PCR reads and lists one entry per CDR3 protein. The sample lists over 550,000 distinct CDR3 sequences, approximately 24% occurring once. Sequencing input: naive CD8+ T cells from blood, with Jurkat cell RNA spiked in. The receptor source for this set is a human donor in good health. Some libraries in this study had Jurkat cell RNA spiked in. Both conserved end residues are part of each CDR3. The order of the fields is V gene, J gene, CDR3 protein.

v_gene: TRBV7-9
j_gene: TRBJ1-3
CDR3aa: CASSFNQRRGDTVYF

v_gene: TRBV18
j_gene: TRBJ2-7
CDR3aa: CASSPQGPRAPMVPDEQYF

v_gene: TRBV5-5
j_gene: TRBJ1-5
CDR3aa: CASSPAWGDQPQHF

v_gene: TRBV7-9
j_gene: TRBJ1-1
CDR3aa: CCVEYTEAFF

v_gene: TRBV4-3
j_gene: TRBJ2-7
CDR3aa: CASSQDFEGPYEQYF

v_gene: TRBV5-4
j_gene: TRBJ2-3
CDR3aa: CANGGPADTQYF

v_gene: TRBV30
j_gene: TRBJ2-2
CDR3aa: CAWIVDTNTGELFF

v_gene: TRBV30
j_gene: TRBJ2-2
CDR3aa: CAWRDKGELFF

v_gene: TRBV12-3/TRBV12-4
j_gene: TRBJ2-3
CDR3aa: CASSDRDRSSDTQYF

v_gene: TRBV27
j_gene: TRBJ2-3
CDR3aa: CASSLGSGDTQYF

v_gene: TRBV3-1
j_gene: TRBJ2-3
CDR3aa: CASRDSLDETQYF

v_gene: TRBV7-5
j_gene: TRBJ1-1
CDR3aa: CISVPGRGRTLRAFF

v_gene: TRBV20-1
j_gene: TRBJ2-1
CDR3aa: CSVRLAASYNEQIF

v_gene: TRBV12-3/TRBV12-4
j_gene: TRBJ1-1
CDR3aa: CASSLRDRGEAFF

v_gene: TRBV20-1
j_gene: TRBJ2-7
CDR3aa: CSARDQGSREPYEQYF

v_gene: TRBV29-1
j_gene: TRBJ1-1
CDR3aa: CSTILRGQVEAFF

v_gene: TRBV11-2
j_gene: TRBJ2-5
CDR3aa: CASSPGVGSVETQYF

v_gene: TRBV6-2/TRBV6-3
j_gene: TRBJ2-5
CDR3aa: CASRLGIGDSRETQYF

v_gene: TRBV6-2/TRBV6-3
j_gene: TRBJ2-5
CDR3aa: CASRRQGVPSKETQYF

v_gene: TRBV5-1
j_gene: TRBJ2-1
CDR3aa: CASRLGVTTKGNNEQFF

v_gene: TRBV9
j_gene: TRBJ2-7
CDR3aa: CASSPVVGGLEQYF

v_gene: TRBV12-3/TRBV12-4
j_gene: TRBJ1-1
CDR3aa: CASSLQGSTEAFF

v_gene: TRBV20-1
j_gene: TRBJ2-1
CDR3aa: CSARGAGTNYNEQIF

v_gene: TRBV19
j_gene: TRBJ1-5
CDR3aa: CASSIGQYKVDF

v_gene: TRBV7-6
j_gene: TRBJ1-1
CDR3aa: CASSLTGGPAEAFF

v_gene: TRBV7-6
j_gene: TRBJ2-7
CDR3aa: CASSLEGRAYERYF

v_gene: TRBV27
j_gene: TRBJ2-3
CDR3aa: CASRPGLALSDTQYF

v_gene: TRBV6-2/TRBV6-3
j_gene: TRBJ1-5
CDR3aa: CASSYENSNQPQHF

v_gene: TRBV18
j_gene: TRBJ2-7
CDR3aa: CASQRGSESFSYEQYF

v_gene: TRBV2
j_gene: TRBJ1-4
CDR3aa: CASSEGGATNEKLFF

v_gene: TRBV20-1
j_gene: TRBJ1-2
CDR3aa: CSARADRGPGFFYGYTF

v_gene: TRBV11-2
j_gene: TRBJ2-7
CDR3aa: CASSLPRVREQYF

v_gene: TRBV19
j_gene: -
CDR3aa: CASSIDLLARVADTQHF

v_gene: TRBV4-2
j_gene: TRBJ1-3
CDR3aa: CASSQTQGAPGNTIYF

v_gene: TRBV20-1
j_gene: TRBJ2-5
CDR3aa: CSARDSEQETQYF

v_gene: TRBV2
j_gene: TRBJ1-2
CDR3aa: CASRGGNGYTF

v_gene: TRBV7-9
j_gene: TRBJ1-1
CDR3aa: CASSLGEMNTEAFF

v_gene: TRBV12-5
j_gene: TRBJ2-1
CDR3aa: CASGLVMRGGLGEQFF

v_gene: TRBV6-5
j_gene: TRBJ2-1
CDR3aa: CASSPSPVGVGLNEQFF

v_gene: TRBV9
j_gene: TRBJ2-7
CDR3aa: CASSPGTGANYEPYF

v_gene: TRBV6-2/TRBV6-3
j_gene: TRBJ1-1
CDR3aa: CASSYSARPNTEAFF

v_gene: TRBV4-3
j_gene: TRBJ2-7
CDR3aa: CASSQNRDVTSYEQYF

v_gene: TRBV9
j_gene: TRBJ2-3
CDR3aa: CASSVNRGRRTDTQYF

v_gene: TRBV7-9
j_gene: TRBJ1-5
CDR3aa: CASSLAGDQPQHF

v_gene: TRBV19
j_gene: TRBJ2-7
CDR3aa: CANAGGYEQYF

v_gene: TRBV7-6
j_gene: TRBJ2-3
CDR3aa: CASSAGTLRSTDTQYF

v_gene: TRBV27
j_gene: TRBJ1-2
CDR3aa: CASSTTWDRAGYGYTF

v_gene: TRBV12-3/TRBV12-4
j_gene: TRBJ2-1
CDR3aa: CASWRAGVDNEQFF